A single sample is the source of the 3 T cell receptor beta chains below, sequenced in a study of blood T cell repertoires in COVID-19 (dated by TCRdb to the early 2020s). To prepare the library, the immunoSEQ multiplex PCR assay was applied. In TCRdb, the immuneACCESS table is reduced to in-frame sequences with V and J assigned. These tables do not hold every clone; where another copy was compared, an unresolved V gene accounts for under half, and the others remain unexplained. For this sample the table gives around 210,000 clones, of which approximately 87% were detected only once. The ten largest account for 0.7% to 0.85% of the sample. Source material: peripheral blood. All receptors derive from a woman in her 70s with acute or convalescent COVID-19.

This clone was found once. J is TRBJ1-5 and V is TRBV28; D gene uncertain. Germline loops: CDR1 MDHEN, CDR2 SYDVKM. V was trimmed by 1 base and J by 6 bases, leaving 13 bases between them. The CDR3 loop spans 15 amino acids. In DNA, the CDR3 is TGTGCCAGCAGTTTATCCTCTACACGAGGTCAGCCCCAGCATTTT. Translated, it gives CASSLSSTRGQPQHF.

The CDR3 coding sequence is TGTGCCAGCAGGCGACAGGAACCCTCCTACGAGCAGTACTTC. This gives the protein CASRRQEPSYEQYF. The chain is built from TRBV6-5 and TRBJ2-7, with D possibly being TRBD1 (6 bases). Per germline, CDR1 MNHEY and CDR2 SVGAGI. The CDR3 contains 14 residues. The V and J ends lost 6 bases and 0 bases respectively, with 12 bases between them.

The chain recombines TRBV19 with TRBJ1-5; no definite D call. Between the trimmed V and J ends, which lost 5 bases and 7 bases, there was a span of 15 bases. Germline CDR1 LNHDA, CDR2 SQIVND (reference sequence). The CDR3 sequence is 14 residues long. CDR3 nucleotides: TGTGCCAGTAGTCCTCCCCCTGGACTGCAGCCCCAGCATTTT. Protein product: CASSPPPGLQPQHF. Supplemented by reference TRBV19 and TRBJ1-5, the full variable domain reads DGGITQSPKYLFRKEGQNVTLSCEQNLNHDAMYWYRQDPGQGLRLIYYSQIVNDFQKGDIAEGYSVSREKKESFPLTVTSAQKNPTAFYLCASSPPPGLQPQHFGDGTRLSIL.